This TCR beta chain was found in a study of blood T cell repertoires in COVID-19. Background on the study: Some COVID-19 samples were acute and others convalescent; all came from the United States, Italy and Spain.

Original analysis: Amplification of reference gene primers was used by the study to estimate nucleated cell counts. The protocol was immunoSEQ multiplex PCR, while the TCRdb copy is restricted to in-frame clones and leaves out a portion. That table supplies the V and J calls and clone size; D and trimming were determined from the DNA. The data contain about 130,000 clones, about 83% of them singletons. Unmatched junction bases numbered 6, after V lost 6 bases and J lost 7 bases. The V gene's germline CDR1 is LGHNA and CDR2 YNFKEQ. The CDR3 has 14 residues. This TCR derives from a human donor in a cohort sampled during active COVID-19. The specimen sequenced was peripheral blood. The chain couples TRBV4-2 to TRBJ2-1, with 10 nucleotides matching TRBD1. The CDR3 loop reads CASSMTGGGNEQFF. The CDR3 DNA follows: TGTGCCAGCAGTATGACAGGGGGCGGGAATGAGCAGTTCTTC.